The 17 T cell receptor beta chains given below trace back to one sample, sequenced in a study of PD-L1 blockade in urothelial cancer. The method was immunoSEQ multiplex PCR; TCRdb's version includes in-frame clones alone and lacks a portion of them. The data contain fewer than 35,000 clones, around 85% of them singletons. Sample: PBMCs, taken around atezolizumab (anti-PD-L1) treatment. The receptors derive from a man aged 50 or older with urothelial cancer.

The rearrangement joins TRBV19 to TRBJ1-2; TRBD1 agrees at 7 bases. There are 15 residues in the CDR3. V lost 3 bases to trimming and J lost 0 bases; unmatched junction nucleotides: 4. Germline V gene sequence: CDR1 LNHDA, CDR2 SQIVND (reference sequence). CDR3 DNA sequence: TGTGCCAGTAGTATCCGGGACAGTCCTAACTATGGCTACACCTTC. It codes for CASSIRDSPNYGYTF.

The count of this clone is one. Here the CDR3 reads CATSRDRQGNTEAFF. The CDR3 bases are TGTGCCACCAGCAGAGATCGACAGGGTAACACTGAAGCTTTCTTT. This rearrangement joins TRBV15 to TRBJ1-1; 7 bases match TRBD1. The CDR3 covers 15 residues. Germline V lookup: CDR1 LNHNV, CDR2 YYDKDF (reference sequence). Trimming cost V 0 bases and J 2 bases; bases outside gene matches: 3.

The CDR3 nucleotides read TGTGCCAGCAGCTTAGGGACAGGCCGAGAGACCCAGTACTTC. This codes for CASSLGTGRETQYF. V gene TRBV11-2 combines with J gene TRBJ2-5; 7 nucleotides align to TRBD1. In germline, CDR1 is SGHAT, CDR2 FQNNGV. With V trimmed by 1 base and J by 4 bases, 3 bases remained unmatched. The CDR3 is 14 residues long. The full variable domain, in which reference TRBV11-2 and TRBJ2-5 provide the parts outside the CDR3, is EAGVAQSPRYKIIEKRQSVAFWCNPISGHATLYWYQQILGQGPKLLIQFQNNGVVDDSQLPKDRFSAERLKGVDSTLKIQPAKLEDSAVYLCASSLGTGRETQYFGPGTRLLVL.

This clone was observed a single time. J is TRBJ2-3 and V is TRBV29-1, with TRBD1 matching over 8 bases. With 6 bases clipped from V and 2 bases from J, the junction kept 10 bases outside the gene matches. Germline CDR1 reads SQVTM; CDR2 reads ANQGSEA. This CDR3 spans 15 amino acids. The CDR3 DNA follows: TGCAGCGTCGAACTGACAGGGGCAACCACAGATACGCAGTATTTT. It codes for CSVELTGATTDTQYF.

This clone was observed a few times. The chain is built from TRBV5-5 and TRBJ2-7; tentatively, D is TRBD2 (5 bases). The CDR3 length is 16 residues. Per the germline V gene, CDR1 is SGHKS and CDR2 is YYEKEE (reference sequence). V was clipped by 2 bases and J by 7 bases, with 22 bases between them. The CDR3 reads CASSLPPYVGVWEQYF. The CDR3, as DNA: TGTGCCAGCAGCTTACCTCCCTACGTCGGGGTTTGGGAGCAGTACTTC.

The chain carries TRBV6-6 and TRBJ1-2; D is perhaps TRBD1 (5 bases). Trimming cost V 7 bases and J 1 base, with 19 bases left between them. CDR1 and CDR2 (germline): MNHNY, SVGAGI (reference sequence). This CDR3 has 16 amino acids. DNA of the CDR3: TGTGCCAGCACTATAAGGAGGGGCGGTCATAACTATGGCTACACCTTC. This translates into CASTIRRGGHNYGYTF.

This clone was seen just once. J is TRBJ1-3 and V is TRBV5-6, with D possibly matching TRBD1 (6 bases). V gave up 3 bases and J gave up 0 bases, with 13 bases separating them. The CDR3 is 16 amino acids. From germline, CDR1 is SGHDT and CDR2 YYEEEE. The CDR3 DNA reads as TGTGCCAGCAGCTGGGGTGGGACAAACTCTGGAAACACCATATATTTT. The encoded protein is CASSWGGTNSGNTIYF.

The chain recombines TRBV15 with TRBJ1-5; TRBD1 matches 8 bases. Germline V gene data show CDR1 as LNHNV and CDR2 as YYDKDF (reference sequence). The CDR3 runs to 15 residues. V was pared by 3 bases and J by 3 bases, with 4 bases of the junction left unmatched. DNA for the CDR3: TGTGCCACCAGCAGGACAGGGGCTCTCAATCAGCCCCAGCATTTT. Its translation is CATSRTGALNQPQHF. The full variable domain, in which reference TRBV15 and TRBJ1-5 provide the parts outside the CDR3, is DAMVIQNPRYQVTQFGKPVTLSCSQTLNHNVMYWYQQKSSQAPKLLFHYYDKDFNNEADTPDNFQSRRPNTSFCFLDIRSPGLGDTAMYLCATSRTGALNQPQHFGDGTRLSIL.

J is TRBJ1-1 and V is TRBV27; 8 bases are shared with TRBD1. The CDR3 spans 13 residues. Germline lookup yields CDR1 MNHEY and CDR2 SMNVEV (reference sequence). With 6 bases clipped from V and 8 bases from J, the junction kept 8 bases outside the gene matches. CDR3 nucleotides: TGTGCCAGCAGCCCCACGACAGGGGAGGAAGCTTTCTTT. Amino acids: CASSPTTGEEAFF.

The chain is built from TRBV18 and TRBJ1-5, with D possibly TRBD1 on 6 matching bases. V shed 4 bases and J shed 1 base, with 17 bases lying between them. The CDR3 sequence is 17 residues long. Per the germline V gene, CDR1 is KGHSH and CDR2 is LQKENI. This CDR3 is CASSLVSGGGSNQPQHF. DNA of the CDR3: TGTGCCAGCTCACTCGTTTCGGGGGGCGGGAGCAATCAGCCCCAGCATTTT.

This clone was counted only a few times. This chain joins TRBV2 and TRBJ1-1; D perhaps matches TRBD1 (6 bases). Trimming took 6 bases from V and 6 from J, leaving 20 bases between them. This CDR3 contains 15 residues. Germline lookup yields CDR1 SNHLY and CDR2 FYNNEI. Here the CDR3 DNA reads TGTGCCAGCAGCCTGGCACAGGGAATAGGGGCTGAAGCTTTCTTT. This translates into CASSLAQGIGAEAFF.

V gene TRBV21-1 combines with J gene TRBJ2-1; the table's TRBD2 call for D was not verified on the DNA. TRBV21-1 corresponds to a pseudogene. The CDR3 loop spans 18 amino acids. DNA for the CDR3: TGTGCCAGCAGCAAAGTGGGGCGGGAGGGCCTTGGGCGGAATGAGCAGTTCTTC. As protein: CASSKVGREGLGRNEQFF.

The chain employs TRBV2 and TRBJ2-1; possibly TRBD1 for D (6 bases). Germline V CDR1 and CDR2: SNHLY, FYNNEI. Trimming cost V 10 bases and J 0 bases, with 16 bases left between them. CDR3 length equals 15 residues. CDR3 sequence: CATRGEGSSYNEQFF. The CDR3 DNA sequence: TGTGCCACCAGGGGAGAGGGCAGCTCCTACAATGAGCAGTTCTTC.

The gene calls are TRBV10-3 and TRBJ2-3; no clear D. V shed 2 bases and J shed 0 bases, with 12 bases lying between them. The CDR3 extends over 16 amino acids. Germline CDR1 ENHRY, CDR2 SYGVKD. The CDR3 here is CAISEMETSSTDTQYF. In DNA, the CDR3 is TGTGCCATCAGTGAGATGGAGACTTCTAGCACAGATACGCAGTATTTT.

This chain uses TRBV5-4 with TRBJ1-6, with TRBD1 matching 8 bases. CDR1 SGHNT and CDR2 YYREEE come from the germline V gene (reference sequence). Trimming cost V 4 bases and J 10 bases; bases outside gene matches: 7. The length of the CDR3 is 14 residues. CDR3 in amino acids: CASSLGTGRSPLHF. In DNA, the CDR3 is TGTGCCAGCAGCCTGGGGACAGGACGATCACCCCTCCACTTT.

This sequence joins TRBV6-5 and TRBJ1-6; D not resolved. V dropped 5 bases and J dropped 7 bases, with 6 bases sitting between them. CDR1 and CDR2 (germline): MNHEY, SVGAGI. The CDR3 sequence is 12 residues long. CDR3 sequence (DNA): TGTGCCAGCAGTACTATGAATTCACCCCTCCACTTT. Protein sequence: CASSTMNSPLHF.

Here the CDR3 reads CATVGEGSSGLQETQYF. CDR3 nucleotide sequence: TGTGCCACCGTAGGAGAGGGTAGTTCGGGGTTGCAAGAGACCCAGTACTTC. The chain has TRBV7-9 and TRBJ2-5; weak D call: TRBD2 (5 bases). Germline V gives CDR1 SEHNR, CDR2 FQNEAQ (reference sequence). V dropped 10 bases and J dropped 2 bases, with 26 bases sitting between them. The CDR3 length is 17 residues.